The 20 T cell receptor beta chains listed next were all sequenced from one sample in a study of T cell responses to AZD1222 COVID-19 vaccine. The repertoire was sequenced with immunoSEQ multiplex PCR; TCRdb's copy has only in-frame clones and lacks some. The data hold about 100,000 clones, with 90% observed a single time. This specimen consisted of peripheral blood, obtained on day 0 of AZD1222 vaccination. The receptors originated from an adult in good health.

The CDR3 DNA sequence: TGTGCCACCCTAGGGCCAGCGAACACTGAAGCTTTCTTT. Amino acid sequence: CATLGPANTEAFF. The rearrangement joins TRBV6-5 to TRBJ1-1, with D unclear. Germline loops: CDR1 MNHEY, CDR2 SVGAGI. Trimming pared 10 bases from V and 1 base from J, leaving 13 bases between. This CDR3 has 13 residues.

The chain links TRBV6-5 to TRBJ2-6; 11 bases fit TRBD2. V was pared by 4 bases and J by 4 bases, with 3 bases of the junction left unmatched. Germline assignment: CDR1 MNHEY and CDR2 SVGAGI. The CDR3 sequence is 16 residues long. In DNA form, the CDR3 reads TGTGCCAGCAGTTTAGCGGGGGGGCGAGGGGCCAACGTCCTGACTTTC. Protein product: CASSLAGGRGANVLTF.

The chain has TRBV23-1 and TRBJ1-5, with 7 nucleotides matching TRBD1. TRBV23-1 is treated as an ORF (open reading frame) with a function not yet certain. The V gene end was trimmed by 9 bases and the J gene end by 4 bases; junction bases not matched to a gene: 12. The CDR3 extends over 15 amino acids. For the CDR3, the DNA is TGCGCCAGGGAACGACAGGGTTTAAGGAATCAGCCCCAGCATTTT. Translating gives CARERQGLRNQPQHF.

The chain links TRBV5-1 to TRBJ2-7, with D possibly matching TRBD2 (5 bases). CDR3 length: 14 residues. Germline CDR1 reads SGHRS; CDR2 reads YFSETQ. With 0 bases removed from V and 2 bases from J, the gap between germline ends came to 9 bases. CDR3 residues: CASSLDPGTYEQYF. The CDR3 nucleotides read TGCGCCAGCAGCTTGGATCCGGGAACCTACGAGCAGTACTTC. The full variable domain, its missing parts supplied by reference TRBV5-1 and TRBJ2-7, is KAGVTQTPRYLIKTRGQQVTLSCSPISGHRSVSWYQQTPGQGLQFLFEYFSETQRNKGNFPGRFSGRQFSNSRSEMNVSTLELGDSALYLCASSLDPGTYEQYFGPGTRLTVT.

The rearrangement links TRBV28 to TRBJ1-2; TRBD1 matches at 7 bases. V shed 6 bases, J shed 3 bases, and the junction held 7 bases outside the gene matches. Germline V CDR1 and CDR2: MDHEN, SYDVKM. CDR3 length: 14 amino acids. CDR3 nucleotide sequence: TGTGCCAGCAGCGACCCGGGACAGCACTATGGCTACACCTTC. Residues: CASSDPGQHYGYTF.

V usage is TRBV5-4 and J usage is TRBJ1-1, with D possibly being TRBD1 (6 bases). CDR1 and CDR2 from the germline V gene are SGHNT and YYREEE (reference sequence). V lost 4 bases and J lost 6, with 13 bases in between. This CDR3 comprises 13 residues. CDR3 loop: CASSTTGYPEAFF. CDR3 nucleotides: TGTGCCAGCAGCACGACAGGCTACCCTGAAGCTTTCTTT.

The rearrangement uses TRBV5-6 and TRBJ1-2; D is unclear. Between the trimmed V and J ends, which lost 1 base and 0 bases, there was a span of 7 bases. Per germline, CDR1 SGHDT and CDR2 YYEEEE. CDR3 length: 14 residues. CDR3 sequence (DNA): TGTGCCAGCAGCTTGCCACTAGCTAACTATGGCTACACCTTC. It specifies CASSLPLANYGYTF.

The chain combines TRBV7-6 with TRBJ1-1, with D unclear. CDR1 and CDR2 from the germline V gene are SGHVS and FNYEAQ. Trimming took off 5 bases at V and 0 bases at J, with 7 bases between the two ends. The CDR3 is made up of 13 amino acids. This CDR3 reads CASSTQMNTEAFF. The DNA for the CDR3 is TGTGCCAGCAGCACACAGATGAACACTGAAGCTTTCTTT.

The chain is built from TRBV14 and TRBJ1-2; perhaps TRBD1 as D (6 bases). This CDR3 contains 15 residues. Germline-derived CDR1 and CDR2 are SGHDN and FVKESK. V was shortened by 1 base and J by 2 bases, with 11 bases between the two germline ends. The CDR3 spells CASSQGPRGNYGYTF. The CDR3 region has the DNA TGTGCCAGCAGCCAAGGCCCCAGGGGAAACTATGGCTACACCTTC.

The chain couples TRBV6-2 or TRBV6-3 to TRBJ1-4; the D gene is possibly TRBD1 (5 bases). The CDR3 totals 14 residues. CDR1 and CDR2 (germline): MNHEY, SVGEGT. Trimming took off 2 bases at V and 7 bases at J, with 11 bases between the two ends. The CDR3 reads CASSYGGNIEKLFF. CDR3 bases: TGTGCCAGCAGTTACGGGGGAAATATTGAAAAACTGTTTTTT.

This rearrangement joins TRBV7-2 to TRBJ1-1, with 9 nucleotides matching TRBD1. The V gene's germline CDR1 is SGHTA and CDR2 FQGNSA. The V and J ends lost 5 bases and 3 bases, in that order; junction bases with no gene match: 4. CDR3 length: 14 amino acids. The CDR3 here is CASSNRGPDTEAFF. The DNA of the CDR3 is TGTGCCAGCAGCAACAGGGGGCCCGACACTGAAGCTTTCTTT.

This chain links TRBV11-1 with TRBJ2-5; D ambiguous. From germline, CDR1 is SGHAT and CDR2 FQDESV (reference sequence). Trimming stripped 3 bases from V and 1 base from J, with 0 bases between. The CDR3 loop spans 11 amino acids. The DNA for the CDR3 is TGTGCCAGCAGCTTCCAAGAGACCCAGTACTTC. Its protein product is CASSFQETQYF.

The V call is TRBV4-1, the J call TRBJ1-1; D might be TRBD1 (6 bases). V was trimmed by 4 bases and J by 1 base, leaving 10 bases between them. This CDR3 comprises 14 residues. CDR1 and CDR2 (germline): MGHRA, YSYEKL. The CDR3 DNA reads as TGCGCCAGCAGCCCCACAGGGCCGAACACTGAAGCTTTCTTT. It translates to CASSPTGPNTEAFF.

This chain uses TRBV27 with TRBJ1-2, with unresolved D. The CDR3 consists of 15 residues. Germline-derived CDR1 and CDR2 are MNHEY and SMNVEV (reference sequence). Trimming shortened V by 6 bases and J by 4 bases, and 18 bases separated the two germline ends. Here the CDR3 reads CASRAVRYMSYGYTF. The CDR3 coding sequence is TGTGCCAGCAGGGCGGTGAGATATATGAGCTATGGCTACACCTTC.

The chain uses TRBV3-1 (or the pseudogene TRBV3-2) and TRBJ1-2, with D perhaps matching TRBD1 (5 bases). V was clipped by 1 base and J by 6 bases, with 12 bases between them. CDR1 and CDR2 (germline): LGHDT, YNNKEL (reference sequence). This CDR3 region has 14 residues. The CDR3 loop is CASSQAPGMHGYTF. CDR3 coding DNA: TGTGCCAGCAGCCAAGCCCCAGGGATGCATGGCTACACCTTC.

The J gene is TRBJ2-3, the V gene TRBV3-1 (or the pseudogene TRBV3-2), with D hard to call. The CDR3 is 13 amino acids. The germline CDR1 and CDR2 sequences are LGHDT and YNNKEL (reference sequence). V gave up 2 bases and J gave up 1 base, with 4 bases separating them. The CDR3 region is CASSQQGTDTQYF. CDR3 sequence (DNA): TGTGCCAGCAGCCAACAGGGCACAGATACGCAGTATTTT.

This rearrangement joins TRBV30 to TRBJ1-2; no reliable D call. Germline CDR1 is GTSNPN and CDR2 is SVGIG (reference sequence). V lost 0 bases, J lost 5 bases, and 19 bases lay in between. The length of the CDR3 is 16 residues. This CDR3 is CAWSVLSGPALYGYTF. CDR3 DNA: TGTGCCTGGAGTGTACTCTCAGGCCCTGCTCTGTATGGCTACACCTTC.

The chain links TRBV5-6 to TRBJ1-1; no definite D call. Germline V gene sequence: CDR1 SGHDT, CDR2 YYEEEE. Trimming cost V 7 bases and J 4 bases, with 8 bases left between them. The CDR3 spans 11 residues. In nucleotides, the CDR3 is TGTGCCAGCTTCCTCGGCACTGAAGCTTTCTTT. It translates to CASFLGTEAFF.

The chain employs TRBV3-1 (or the pseudogene TRBV3-2) and TRBJ1-1, with D unresolved. The CDR3 loop spans 17 amino acids. The V gene's germline CDR1 is LGHDT and CDR2 YNNKEL (reference sequence). Between the trimmed V and J ends, which lost 2 bases and 5 bases, there was a span of 21 bases. CDR3 region: CASSQHLTWGLGTEAFF. The CDR3, as DNA: TGTGCCAGCAGCCAACACTTAACCTGGGGTCTGGGGACTGAAGCTTTCTTT.

The rearrangement links TRBV11-2 to TRBJ1-3; D is unresolved. Germline CDR1 and CDR2: SGHAT and FQNNGV. The CDR3 runs to 15 residues. V dropped 4 bases and J dropped 0 bases, with 10 bases sitting between them. The CDR3 reads CASSSNTASGNTIYF. CDR3 bases: TGTGCCAGCAGCTCAAATACGGCCTCTGGAAACACCATATATTTT. Full variable domain (missing parts from reference TRBV11-2 and TRBJ1-3): EAGVAQSPRYKIIEKRQSVAFWCNPISGHATLYWYQQILGQGPKLLIQFQNNGVVDDSQLPKDRFSAERLKGVDSTLKIQPAKLEDSAVYLCASSSNTASGNTIYFGEGSWLTVV.